This T cell receptor (beta chain) was documented in a study of response to subunit inactivated influenza vaccine. Study-wide points: That few new T cells are recruited by each seasonal influenza vaccination was the authors' suggestion.

TCRdb reprocessed the RT-PCR reads with MiXCR, giving one entry per CDR3 protein. The repertoire holds 650,000 to 800,000 distinct CDR3 sequences, 11% to 15% seen once, with 5.5% to 7% in the top ten. Details on this clonotype: As yet, its antigen is unknown.

V lost 3 bases, J lost 6 bases, and 4 bases stayed unmatched. This CDR3 contains 15 residues. Germline V gives CDR1 DFQATT, CDR2 SNEGSKA (reference sequence). This chain connects TRBV20-1 to TRBJ2-1, with 14 positions matching TRBD2. Sequences were derived from PBMCs from blood, sampled approximately 15 days before vaccination. The origin of this receptor is a man aged 50 to 60 who received an inactivated influenza vaccine. This CDR3 reads CSARSTSGRVNEQFF. The CDR3 bases are TGCAGTGCTAGGTCGACTAGCGGGAGGGTCAATGAGCAGTTCTTC.